This TCR beta chain was recorded in a study of regulatory T cells in long-lasting Graves disease. Findings and limits, study-wide: Persistent cases of Graves' showed reduced TCR diversity relative to newly diagnosed patients.

V lost 1 base and J 3 bases, leaving 16 bases between the germline ends. The CDR3 has 17 residues. From germline, CDR1 is SGDLS and CDR2 YYNGEE. Arm-PCR of CDR3 regions with iRepertoire HTBI primers generated TCR beta libraries. Via MiXCR, TCRdb re-called the multiplex PCR reads, giving one row per CDR3 protein. The top ten clones hold approximately 12% of a sample with fewer than 650,000 distinct CDR3 sequences, roughly 15% of them seen once. Points on this clonotype: Its antigen is not identified.

As for time point: newly diagnosed GD, antithyroid drugs for less than 3 months. RNA isolated from PBMCs was used to make the TCR library. By American Thyroid Association guidelines, Graves' disease was diagnosed in the cohort. These same data were also listed under a study on T cells in Graves' hyperthyroidism and ophthalmopathy. Per that study: Stable Graves' hyperthyroidism denoted no ophthalmopathy progression over 18 months. During a first-round RT-PCR of the TCR CDR3, the HTBI primer set was used.

Sequenced here: peripheral blood mononuclear cells (PBMCs), sampled at new diagnosis, from a patient treated with antithyroid drugs. This receptor was obtained from a man younger than 30 with Graves disease. The J gene is TRBJ1-4, the V gene TRBV9; D unresolved. The CDR3 DNA follows: TGTGCCAGCAGCGTACGGGCCTCGGGGAGAGCTAATGAAAAACTGTTTTTT. Amino acid sequence: CASSVRASGRANEKLFF.